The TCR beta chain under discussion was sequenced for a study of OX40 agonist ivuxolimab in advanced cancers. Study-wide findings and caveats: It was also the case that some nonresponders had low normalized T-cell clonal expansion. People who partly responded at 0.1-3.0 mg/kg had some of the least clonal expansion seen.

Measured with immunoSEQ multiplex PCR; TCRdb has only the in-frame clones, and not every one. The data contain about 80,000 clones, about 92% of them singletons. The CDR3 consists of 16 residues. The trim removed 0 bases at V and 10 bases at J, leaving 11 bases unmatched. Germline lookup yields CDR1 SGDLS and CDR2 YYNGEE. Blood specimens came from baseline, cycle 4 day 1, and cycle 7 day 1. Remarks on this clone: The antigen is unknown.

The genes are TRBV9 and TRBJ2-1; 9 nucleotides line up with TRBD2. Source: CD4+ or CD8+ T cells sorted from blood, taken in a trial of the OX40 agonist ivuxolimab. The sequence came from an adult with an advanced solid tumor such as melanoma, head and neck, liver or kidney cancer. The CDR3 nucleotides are TGTGCCAGCAGCGTAGGGGTAGCGGGGGCCCACGGGGAGCAGTTCTTC. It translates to CASSVGVAGAHGEQFF. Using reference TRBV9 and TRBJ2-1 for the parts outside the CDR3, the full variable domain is DSGVTQTPKHLITATGQRVTLRCSPRSGDLSVYWYQQSLDQGLQFLIQYYNGEERAKGNILERFSAQQFPDLHSELNLSSLELGDSALYFCASSVGVAGAHGEQFFGPGTRLTVL.